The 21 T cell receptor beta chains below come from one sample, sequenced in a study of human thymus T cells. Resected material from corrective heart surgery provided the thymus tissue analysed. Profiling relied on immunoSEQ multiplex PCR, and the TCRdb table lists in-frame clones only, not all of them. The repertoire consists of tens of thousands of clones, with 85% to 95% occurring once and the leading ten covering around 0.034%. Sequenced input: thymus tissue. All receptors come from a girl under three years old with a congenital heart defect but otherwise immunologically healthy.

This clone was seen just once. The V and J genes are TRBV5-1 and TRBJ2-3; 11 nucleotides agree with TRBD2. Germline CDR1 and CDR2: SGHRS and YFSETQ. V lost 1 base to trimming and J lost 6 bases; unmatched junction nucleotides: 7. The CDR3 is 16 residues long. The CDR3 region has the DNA TGCGCCAGCAGCTTGAGTAGCGGGAGGGCCAGGGATACGCAGTATTTT. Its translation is CASSLSSGRARDTQYF.

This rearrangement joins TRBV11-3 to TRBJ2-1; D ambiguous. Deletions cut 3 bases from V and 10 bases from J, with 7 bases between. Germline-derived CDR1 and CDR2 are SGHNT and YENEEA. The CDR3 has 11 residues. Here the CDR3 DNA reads TGTGCCAGCAGCTTGAATGGCGAGCAGTTCTTC. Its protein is CASSLNGEQFF.

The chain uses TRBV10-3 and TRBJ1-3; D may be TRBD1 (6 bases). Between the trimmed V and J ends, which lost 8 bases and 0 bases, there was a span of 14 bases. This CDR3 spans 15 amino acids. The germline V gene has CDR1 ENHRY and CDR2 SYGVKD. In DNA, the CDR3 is TGTGCCATCGGATGGGGACAAACCTCTGGAAACACCATATATTTT. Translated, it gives CAIGWGQTSGNTIYF.

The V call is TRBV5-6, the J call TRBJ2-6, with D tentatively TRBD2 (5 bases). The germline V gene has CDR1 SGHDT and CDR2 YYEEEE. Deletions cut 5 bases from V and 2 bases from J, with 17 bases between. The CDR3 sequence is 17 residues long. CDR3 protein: CASRFVLGDPGANVLTF. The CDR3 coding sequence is TGTGCCAGCAGGTTTGTTCTCGGGGATCCTGGGGCCAACGTCCTGACTTTC.

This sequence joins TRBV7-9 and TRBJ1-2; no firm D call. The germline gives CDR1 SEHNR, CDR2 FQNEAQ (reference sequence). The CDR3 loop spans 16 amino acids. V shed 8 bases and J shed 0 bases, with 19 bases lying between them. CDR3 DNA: TGTGCCAGCTCCCGGAAAGCCGGGGTAACTAACTATGGCTACACCTTC. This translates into CASSRKAGVTNYGYTF.

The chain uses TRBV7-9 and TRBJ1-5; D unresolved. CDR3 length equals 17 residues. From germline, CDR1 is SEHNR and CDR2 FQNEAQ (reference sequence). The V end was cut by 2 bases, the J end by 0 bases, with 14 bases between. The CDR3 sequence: CASSLWEGPYSNQPQHF. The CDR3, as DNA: TGTGCCAGCAGCTTATGGGAAGGGCCCTATAGCAATCAGCCCCAGCATTTT.

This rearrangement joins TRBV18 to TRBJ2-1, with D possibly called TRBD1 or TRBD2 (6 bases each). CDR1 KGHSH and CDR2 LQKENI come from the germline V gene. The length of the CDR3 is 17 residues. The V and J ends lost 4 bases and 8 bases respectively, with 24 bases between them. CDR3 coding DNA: TGTGCCAGCTCACAAGTATCCGGGGGCCGGGGTATCGATGAGCAGTTCTTC. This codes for CASSQVSGGRGIDEQFF.

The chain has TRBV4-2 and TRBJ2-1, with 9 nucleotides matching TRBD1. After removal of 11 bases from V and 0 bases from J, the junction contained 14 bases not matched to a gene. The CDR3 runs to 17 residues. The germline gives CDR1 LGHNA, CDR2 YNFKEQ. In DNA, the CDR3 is TGTGCCTCCCGGGACAGGGCAGGAAAGAGCTCCTACAATGAGCAGTTCTTC. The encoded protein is CASRDRAGKSSYNEQFF.

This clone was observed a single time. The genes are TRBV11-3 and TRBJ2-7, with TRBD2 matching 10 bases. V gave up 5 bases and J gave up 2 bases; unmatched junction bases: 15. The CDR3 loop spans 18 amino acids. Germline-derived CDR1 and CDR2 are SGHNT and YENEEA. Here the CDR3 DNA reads TGTGCCAGCAGCAATCCTCACCCCCAGCGGGAGGGCCCCTACGAGCAGTACTTC. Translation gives CASSNPHPQREGPYEQYF.

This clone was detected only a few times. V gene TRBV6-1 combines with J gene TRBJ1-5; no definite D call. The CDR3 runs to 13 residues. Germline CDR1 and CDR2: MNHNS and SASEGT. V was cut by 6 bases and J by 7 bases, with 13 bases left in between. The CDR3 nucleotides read TGTGCCAGCAGACAGACCCACGGGCAGCCCCAGCATTTT. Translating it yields CASRQTHGQPQHF.

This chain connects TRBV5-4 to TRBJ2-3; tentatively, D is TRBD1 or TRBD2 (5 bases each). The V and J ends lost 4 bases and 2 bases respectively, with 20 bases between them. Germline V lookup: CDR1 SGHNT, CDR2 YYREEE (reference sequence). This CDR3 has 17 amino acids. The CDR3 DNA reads TGTGCCAGCAGCCCGCCGGGGCCCCGGCTCTTCACAGATACGCAGTATTTT. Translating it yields CASSPPGPRLFTDTQYF.

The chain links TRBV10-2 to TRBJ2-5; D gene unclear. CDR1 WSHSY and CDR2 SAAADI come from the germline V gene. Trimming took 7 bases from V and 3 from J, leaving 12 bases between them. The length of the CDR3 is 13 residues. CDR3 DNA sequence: TGCGCCAGCACGGAGAGGACCAAAGAGACCCAGTACTTC. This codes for CASTERTKETQYF.

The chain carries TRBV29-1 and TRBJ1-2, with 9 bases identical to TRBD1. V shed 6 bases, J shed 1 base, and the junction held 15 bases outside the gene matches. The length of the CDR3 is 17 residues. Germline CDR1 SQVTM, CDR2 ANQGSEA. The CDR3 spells CSVAIPGQGLINYGYTF. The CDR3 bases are TGCAGCGTCGCAATACCGGGACAGGGCCTTATTAACTATGGCTACACCTTC. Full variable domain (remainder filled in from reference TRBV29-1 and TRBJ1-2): SAVISQKPSRDICQRGTSLTIQCQVDSQVTMMFWYRQQPGQSLTLIATANQGSEATYESGFVIDKFPISRPNLTFSTLTVSNMSPEDSSIYLCSVAIPGQGLINYGYTFGSGTRLTVV.

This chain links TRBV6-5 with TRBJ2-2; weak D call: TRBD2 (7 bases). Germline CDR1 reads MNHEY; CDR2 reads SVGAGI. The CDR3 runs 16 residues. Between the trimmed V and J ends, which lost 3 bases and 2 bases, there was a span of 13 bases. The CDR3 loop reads CASSYRGRENTGELFF. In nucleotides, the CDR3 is TGTGCCAGCAGTTATAGGGGGAGGGAAAACACCGGGGAGCTGTTTTTT.

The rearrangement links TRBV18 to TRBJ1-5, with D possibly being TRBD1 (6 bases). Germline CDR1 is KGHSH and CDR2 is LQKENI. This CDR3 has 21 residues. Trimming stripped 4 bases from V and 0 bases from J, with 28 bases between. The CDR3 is CASSLNVQPGASPYSNQPQHF. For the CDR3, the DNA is TGTGCCAGCTCACTAAACGTGCAACCGGGGGCGTCGCCGTATAGCAATCAGCCCCAGCATTTT.

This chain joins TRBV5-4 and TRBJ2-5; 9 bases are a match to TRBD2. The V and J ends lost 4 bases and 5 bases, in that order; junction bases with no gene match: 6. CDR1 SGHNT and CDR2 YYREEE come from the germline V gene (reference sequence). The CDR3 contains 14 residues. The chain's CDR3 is CASSLSGRGETQYF. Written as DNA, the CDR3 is TGTGCCAGCAGCCTTAGCGGGAGAGGCGAGACCCAGTACTTC.

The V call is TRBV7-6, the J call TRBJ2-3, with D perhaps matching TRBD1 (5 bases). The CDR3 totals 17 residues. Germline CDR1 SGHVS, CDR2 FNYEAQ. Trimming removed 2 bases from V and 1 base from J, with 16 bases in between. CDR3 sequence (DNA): TGTGCCAGCAGCTTAAGCGTTGACGAAGGGGGCACAGATACGCAGTATTTT. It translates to CASSLSVDEGGTDTQYF.

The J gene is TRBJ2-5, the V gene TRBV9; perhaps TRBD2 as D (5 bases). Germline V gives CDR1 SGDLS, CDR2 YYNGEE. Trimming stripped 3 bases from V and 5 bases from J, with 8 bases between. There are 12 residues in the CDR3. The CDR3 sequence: CASSDRGETQYF. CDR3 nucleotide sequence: TGTGCCAGCAGCGACCGGGGTGAGACCCAGTACTTC.

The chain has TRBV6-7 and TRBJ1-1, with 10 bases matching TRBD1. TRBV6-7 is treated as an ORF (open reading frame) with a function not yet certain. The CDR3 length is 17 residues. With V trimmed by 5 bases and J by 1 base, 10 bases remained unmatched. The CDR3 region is CASSTIDRGLPNTEAFF. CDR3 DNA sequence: TGTGCCAGCAGTACGATAGACAGGGGGCTCCCGAACACTGAAGCTTTCTTT.

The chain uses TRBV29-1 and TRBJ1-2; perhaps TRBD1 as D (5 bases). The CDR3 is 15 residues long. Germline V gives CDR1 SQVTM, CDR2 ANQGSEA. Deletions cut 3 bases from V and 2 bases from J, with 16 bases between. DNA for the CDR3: TGCAGCGTTGATGCGCGGTGGGGGAAGAACTATGGCTACACCTTC. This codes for CSVDARWGKNYGYTF.

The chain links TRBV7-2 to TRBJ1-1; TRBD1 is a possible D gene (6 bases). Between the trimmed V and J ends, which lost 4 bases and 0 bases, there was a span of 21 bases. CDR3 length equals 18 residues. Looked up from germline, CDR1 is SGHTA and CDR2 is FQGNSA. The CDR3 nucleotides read TGTGCCAGCAGCTCCGACGTTCGGACAGTGAAGATGAACACTGAAGCTTTCTTT. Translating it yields CASSSDVRTVKMNTEAFF.